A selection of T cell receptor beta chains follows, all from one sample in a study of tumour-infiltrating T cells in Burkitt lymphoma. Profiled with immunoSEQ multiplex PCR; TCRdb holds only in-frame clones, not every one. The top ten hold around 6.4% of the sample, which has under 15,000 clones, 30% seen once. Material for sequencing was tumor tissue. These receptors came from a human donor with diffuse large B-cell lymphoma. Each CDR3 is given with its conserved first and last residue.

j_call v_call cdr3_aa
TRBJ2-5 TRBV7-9 CASSPSGDEETQYF
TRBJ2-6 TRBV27 CASSLRDRFSGANVLTF
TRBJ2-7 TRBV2 CASSEERTGVSYEQYF
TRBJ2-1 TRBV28 CASSSPTRLGNEQFF
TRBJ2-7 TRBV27 CASSFGTGEYEQYF
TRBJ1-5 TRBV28 CASSLKRGVSNQPQHF
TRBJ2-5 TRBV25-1 CASSENRGKRTQETQYF
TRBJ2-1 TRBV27 CASRGGGSYNEQFF
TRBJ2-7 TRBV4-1 CASSQDWAGVRYEQYF
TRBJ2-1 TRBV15 CATSRDRWGERSYNEQFF
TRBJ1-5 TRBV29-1 CSVGDNRNQPQHF
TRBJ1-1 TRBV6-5 CASQTDTNTEAFF
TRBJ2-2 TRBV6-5 CASSPTENSSEELFF
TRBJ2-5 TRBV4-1 CASSQGWDSEETQYF
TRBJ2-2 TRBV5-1 CASSLNLQGSGELFF
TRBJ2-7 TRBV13 CASSLGGSSYEQYF
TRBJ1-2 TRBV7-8 CASSLRPAYGYTF
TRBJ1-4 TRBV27 CASGLGGLNEKLFF
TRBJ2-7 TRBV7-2 CASSWTSGNYEQYF
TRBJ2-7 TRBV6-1 CASPGTGGTYEQYF
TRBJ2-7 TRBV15 CATSRDHSYEQYF
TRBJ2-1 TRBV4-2 CASSQDSGRRGEQFF
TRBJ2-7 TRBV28 CASSSRAKGREQYF
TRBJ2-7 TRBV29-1 CSVEDKGTSYEQYF
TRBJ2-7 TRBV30 CAWSPEARGYEQYF
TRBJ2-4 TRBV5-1 CASNPGGIAKNIQYF
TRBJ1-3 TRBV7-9 CASLRRQASGNTIYF
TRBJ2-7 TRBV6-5 CASRLGLATYEQYF
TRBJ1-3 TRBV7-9 CASSSTGTPGNTIYF
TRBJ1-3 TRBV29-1 CSVPGGESGNTIYF
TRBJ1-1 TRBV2 CASEGERVSGTEAFF
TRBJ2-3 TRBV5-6 CASTASRVGTQYF
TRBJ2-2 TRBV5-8 CASSTWTSRNGGELFF
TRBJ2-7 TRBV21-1 CASEVSPYF
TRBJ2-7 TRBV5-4 CASSLGQGGYEQYF
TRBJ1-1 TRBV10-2 CASIRQGTEAFF
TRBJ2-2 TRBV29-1 CSGGGDSGNTGELFF
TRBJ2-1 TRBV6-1 CATGTSGYNEQFF
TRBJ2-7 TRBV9 CASSVGDFSYEQYF
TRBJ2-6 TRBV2 CASSNRRNSGANVLTF
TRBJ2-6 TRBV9 CASSHGRHSGANVLTF
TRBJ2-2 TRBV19 CASSIGQNTGELFF
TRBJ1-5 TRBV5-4 CASSLPGQPQHF
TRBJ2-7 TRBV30 CAWCPRDPYEQYF
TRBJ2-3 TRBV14 CASSQDVNTDTQYF
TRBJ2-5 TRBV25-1 CASSDLETQYF